This T cell receptor beta chain was captured in a study of T cell repertoires in cytomegalovirus infection (dated 2019 in TCRdb). Concerning the study at large: Donor HLA type was relevant to the analysis, because carriage of CMV infection together with the matching HLA type was indicated by public TCR beta signatures. Overall study results and their limits: In the ex vivo response, HLA-C-restricted CMV-specific TCR beta clonotypes were dominant, and in two of eight donors the single most frequent clonotype came from this HLA-C-restricted group. In both this cohort and an independent cohort of 352 donors, the cumulative frequency of public TCR beta family members distinguished carriers of CMV infection plus the relevant HLA type.

CDR1 and CDR2 (SGHVS, FQNEAQ) derive from the germline V gene. At the junction V is shortened by 6 bases and J by 0 bases, with 15 bases in between. The CDR3, from cysteine to phenylalanine, totals 17 residues. The CDR3 DNA has 51 bases and is translated from base 1. Data came from an Illumina HiSeq 1500. The public reads were run again by TCRdb, first through fastp at Q25 and then through MiXCR, and only productive beta chains were kept. Each record represents a unique CDR3 protein, reported with the most common genes and DNA among its rows. The sample has more than 400,000 distinct CDR3 sequences on record, about a quarter of them singletons. The ten biggest clones cover less than 15% of the sample. Details on this clonotype: Its antigen specificity is not known. No much larger clonotype is one base removed from it; base qualities were not supplied.

Specimen: PBMCs. This TCR derives from a human donor in good health (CMV status not recorded). Some clones in this sample may be carry-over from other donors' samples. The rearrangement joined TRBV7-8 to TRBJ1-6; the D gene is perhaps TRBD1, on 5 matching bases. The CDR3 protein: CASSSLGGSSYNSPLHF. The DNA reads TGTGCCAGCAGTTCCCTCGGGGGGAGCTCCTATAATTCACCCCTCCACTTT.